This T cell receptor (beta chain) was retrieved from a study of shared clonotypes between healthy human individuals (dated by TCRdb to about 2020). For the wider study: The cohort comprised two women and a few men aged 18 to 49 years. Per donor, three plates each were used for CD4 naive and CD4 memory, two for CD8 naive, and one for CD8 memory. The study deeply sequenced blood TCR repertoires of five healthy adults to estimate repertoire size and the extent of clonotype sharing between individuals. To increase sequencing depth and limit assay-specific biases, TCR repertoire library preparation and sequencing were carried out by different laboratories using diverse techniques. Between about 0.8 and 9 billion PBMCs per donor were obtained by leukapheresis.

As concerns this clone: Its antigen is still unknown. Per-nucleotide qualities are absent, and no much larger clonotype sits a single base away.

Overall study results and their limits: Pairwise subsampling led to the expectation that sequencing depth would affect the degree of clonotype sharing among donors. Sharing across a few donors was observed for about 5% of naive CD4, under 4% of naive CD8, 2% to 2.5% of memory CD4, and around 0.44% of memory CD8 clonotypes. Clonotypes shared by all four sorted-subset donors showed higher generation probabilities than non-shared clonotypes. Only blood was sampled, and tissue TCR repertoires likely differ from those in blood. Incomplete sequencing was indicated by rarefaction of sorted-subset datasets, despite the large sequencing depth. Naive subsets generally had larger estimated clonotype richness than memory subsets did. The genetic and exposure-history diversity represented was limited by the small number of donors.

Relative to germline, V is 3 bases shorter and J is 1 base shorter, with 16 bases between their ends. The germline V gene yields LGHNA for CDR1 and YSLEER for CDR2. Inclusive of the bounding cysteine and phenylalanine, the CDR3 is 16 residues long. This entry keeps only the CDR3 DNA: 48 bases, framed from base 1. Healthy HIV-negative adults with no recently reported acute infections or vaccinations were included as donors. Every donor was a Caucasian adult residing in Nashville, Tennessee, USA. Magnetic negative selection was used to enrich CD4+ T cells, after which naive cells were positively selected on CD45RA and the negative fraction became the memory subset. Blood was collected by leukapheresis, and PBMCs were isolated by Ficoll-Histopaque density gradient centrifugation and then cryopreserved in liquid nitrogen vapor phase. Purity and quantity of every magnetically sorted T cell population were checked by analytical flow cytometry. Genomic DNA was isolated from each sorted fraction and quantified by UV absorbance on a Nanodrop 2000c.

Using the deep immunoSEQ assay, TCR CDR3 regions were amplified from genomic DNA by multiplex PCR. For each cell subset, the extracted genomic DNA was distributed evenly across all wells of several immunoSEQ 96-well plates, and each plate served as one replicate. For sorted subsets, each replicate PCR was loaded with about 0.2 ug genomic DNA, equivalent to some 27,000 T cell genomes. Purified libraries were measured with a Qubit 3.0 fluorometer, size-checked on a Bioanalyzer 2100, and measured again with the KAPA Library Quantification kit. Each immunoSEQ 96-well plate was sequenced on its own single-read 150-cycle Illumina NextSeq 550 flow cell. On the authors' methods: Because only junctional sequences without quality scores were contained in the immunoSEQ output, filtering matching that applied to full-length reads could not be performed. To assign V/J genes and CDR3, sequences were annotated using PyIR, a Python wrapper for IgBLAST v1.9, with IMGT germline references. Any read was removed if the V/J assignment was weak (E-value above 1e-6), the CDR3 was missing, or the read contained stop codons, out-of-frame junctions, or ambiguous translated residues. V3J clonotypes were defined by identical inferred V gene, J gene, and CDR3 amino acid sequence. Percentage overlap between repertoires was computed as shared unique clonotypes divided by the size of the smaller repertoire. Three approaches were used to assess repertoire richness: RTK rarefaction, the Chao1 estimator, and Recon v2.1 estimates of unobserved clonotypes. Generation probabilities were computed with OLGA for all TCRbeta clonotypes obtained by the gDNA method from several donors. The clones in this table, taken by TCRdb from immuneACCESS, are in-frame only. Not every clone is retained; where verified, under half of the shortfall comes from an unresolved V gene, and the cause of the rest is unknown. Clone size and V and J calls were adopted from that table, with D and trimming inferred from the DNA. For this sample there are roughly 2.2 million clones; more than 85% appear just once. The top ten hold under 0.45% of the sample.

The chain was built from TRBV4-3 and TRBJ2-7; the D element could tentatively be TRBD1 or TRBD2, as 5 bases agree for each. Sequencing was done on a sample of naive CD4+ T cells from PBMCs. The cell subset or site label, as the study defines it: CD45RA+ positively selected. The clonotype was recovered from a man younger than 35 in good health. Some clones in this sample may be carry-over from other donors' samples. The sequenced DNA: TGCGCCAGCAGCCAGGGACCGGGGTTCCAATCCTACGAGCAGTACTTC. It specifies CASSQGPGFQSYEQYF.